Each of the 10 T cell receptor beta chains below was sequenced from the same sample in a study of blood T cell repertoires in COVID-19. The assay was immunoSEQ multiplex PCR, and TCRdb's table has in-frame clones only and misses some. The top ten clones hold roughly 3% of a sample with approximately 350,000 clones, approximately 89% of them seen once. The specimen was peripheral blood. Every receptor here comes from a woman aged 18-35 years who had recovered from COVID-19.

The gene calls are TRBV11-2 and TRBJ2-2; 10 nucleotides line up with TRBD2. Germline V CDR1 and CDR2: SGHAT, FQNNGV. Unmatched junction bases numbered 6, after V lost 1 base and J lost 7 bases. The CDR3 runs 16 residues. The CDR3 bases are TGTGCCAGCAGCTTAGCTAGCGGGAGATCGGGCGGGGAGCTGTTTTTT. It yields the protein CASSLASGRSGGELFF.

The chain uses TRBV19 and TRBJ1-2, with D possibly being TRBD1 (6 bases). CDR3 length equals 15 residues. Trimming removed 5 bases from V and 6 bases from J, with 19 bases in between. Germline CDR1 is LNHDA and CDR2 is SQIVND (reference sequence). CDR3 coding DNA: TGTGCCAGTAGTGCCTCGCGAAGGGACACCGATGGCTACACCTTC. Translating gives CASSASRRDTDGYTF.

The CDR3 DNA sequence: TGTGCCTGGAGTACCTTTAGGGGGGAGCAGTTCTTC. This sequence encodes CAWSTFRGEQFF. The rearrangement joins TRBV30 to TRBJ2-1; weak D call: TRBD1 (6 bases). The CDR3 is made up of 12 amino acids. Germline CDR1 and CDR2: GTSNPN and SVGIG (reference sequence). V dropped 2 bases and J dropped 10 bases, with 12 bases sitting between them.

This chain links TRBV6-4 with TRBJ2-3, with 10 bases aligning to TRBD2. J was trimmed by 4 bases and V by 6 bases; bases with no gene match: 7. The CDR3 totals 15 residues. Germline assignment: CDR1 MRHNA and CDR2 SNTAGT. The CDR3 here is CASSLAGEGADTQYF. The CDR3 nucleotides read TGTGCCAGCAGCCTAGCGGGAGAAGGGGCAGATACGCAGTATTTT.

The J gene is TRBJ2-1, the V gene TRBV15; 8 nucleotides align to TRBD2. The CDR3 totals 14 residues. V shed 6 bases and J 3 bases; nucleotides not matched to a gene: 4. Germline CDR1 is LNHNV and CDR2 is YYDKDF (reference sequence). The CDR3 sequence is CATSSAGVYNEQFF. The CDR3 coding sequence is TGTGCCACCAGTTCAGCGGGAGTCTACAATGAGCAGTTCTTC.

V gene TRBV6-2 or TRBV6-3 combines with J gene TRBJ2-5; perhaps TRBD1 as D (6 bases). This CDR3 is built from 14 residues. Trimming shortened V by 6 bases and J by 5 bases, and 16 bases separated the two germline ends. Germline V lookup: CDR1 MNHEY, CDR2 SVGEGT. The CDR3 sequence is CASSPDSFWETQYF. The CDR3 coding sequence is TGTGCCAGCAGCCCGGACAGTTTTTGGGAGACCCAGTACTTC.

This clone came up once. The chain links TRBV6-6 to TRBJ1-5; 10 nucleotides align to TRBD1. The CDR3 length is 15 residues. V trimming: 7 bases; J trimming: 1 base; junction bases outside the gene matches: 4. From germline, CDR1 is MNHNY and CDR2 SVGAGI (reference sequence). The CDR3 here is CASTRDRGSNQPQHF. CDR3 sequence (DNA): TGTGCCAGCACCAGGGACAGGGGCAGCAATCAGCCCCAGCATTTT.

The V and J genes are TRBV11-3 and TRBJ2-3; TRBD2 aligns across 11 bases. Trimming removed 5 bases from V and 4 bases from J; junction bases left unmatched: 11. The CDR3 runs 17 residues. The germline V gene has CDR1 SGHNT and CDR2 YENEEA. The CDR3 coding sequence is TGTGCCAGCAGCCTCAGCCCTAGCGGGAGGTACCCAGATACGCAGTATTTT. It translates to CASSLSPSGRYPDTQYF.

The chain carries TRBV7-9 and TRBJ2-5, with 8 nucleotides matching TRBD2. The trim removed 3 bases at V and 5 bases at J, leaving 14 bases unmatched. In germline, CDR1 is SEHNR, CDR2 FQNEAQ (reference sequence). The CDR3 sequence is 17 residues long. Here the CDR3 DNA reads TGTGCCAGCAGCTTTTTACCGGGACTAGGCGGTGAGGAGACCCAGTACTTC. This sequence encodes CASSFLPGLGGEETQYF.

The DNA of the CDR3 is TGCAGTGCCCATAGTCTCAATGAGCAGTTCTTC. Its translation is CSAHSLNEQFF. The V call is TRBV20-1, the J call TRBJ2-1; D remains ambiguous. V was clipped by 6 bases and J by 6 bases, with 9 bases between them. This CDR3 comprises 11 residues. Germline loops: CDR1 DFQATT, CDR2 SNEGSKA (reference sequence).